Below, 7 T cell receptor beta chains from the same sample are listed, as sequenced in a study of T cells after yellow fever vaccination. TCRdb re-called the 5' RACE reads through MiXCR, storing one row per CDR3 protein. The sample holds hundreds of thousands of distinct CDR3 sequences; roughly an eighth are singletons and the top ten take 14% to 15%. This specimen was PBMCs, taken on the day of the yellow fever booster vaccination. The receptors derive from a man between 25 and 39 years old who received the YFV17D yellow fever vaccine.

The chain is built from TRBV15 and TRBJ2-3; 8 bases line up with TRBD2. There are 15 residues in the CDR3. The V and J ends lost 5 bases and 4 bases, in that order; junction bases with no gene match: 8. The germline V gene encodes CDR1 LNHNV and CDR2 YYDKDF (reference sequence). The CDR3 DNA is TGTGCCACCAGCCTAATGACTAGCGTGGCAGATACGCAGTATTTT. This gives the protein CATSLMTSVADTQYF. Supplemented by reference TRBV15 and TRBJ2-3, the full variable domain reads DAMVIQNPRYQVTQFGKPVTLSCSQTLNHNVMYWYQQKSSQAPKLLFHYYDKDFNNEADTPDNFQSRRPNTSFCFLDIRSPGLGDTAMYLCATSLMTSVADTQYFGPGTRLTVL.

The rearrangement uses TRBV30 and TRBJ2-7; D uncertain. V dropped 0 bases and J dropped 0 bases, with 9 bases sitting between them. The CDR3 is made up of 14 amino acids. The germline V gene has CDR1 GTSNPN and CDR2 SVGIG (reference sequence). CDR3 sequence: CAWSVLTVSYEQYF. CDR3 nucleotides: TGTGCCTGGAGTGTACTAACGGTCTCCTACGAGCAGTACTTC.

The chain has TRBV6-2 or TRBV6-3 and TRBJ2-7; possibly TRBD1 or TRBD2 for D (5 bases each). Looked up from germline, CDR1 is MNHEY and CDR2 is SVGEGT. CDR3 length: 15 residues. Trimming cost V 0 bases and J 2 bases, with 11 bases left between them. This chain's CDR3 is CASSYSGRPTYEQYF. CDR3 in DNA: TGTGCCAGCAGTTACTCGGGACGGCCAACCTACGAGCAGTACTTC.

This clonotype showed up just a few times. J is TRBJ2-3 and V is TRBV10-2, with TRBD1 identical over 8 bases. V trimming: 4 bases; J trimming: 4 bases; junction bases outside the gene matches: 10. CDR3 length: 16 amino acids. Germline V gene data show CDR1 as WSHSY and CDR2 as SAAADI. CDR3 nucleotides: TGCGCCAGCAGTGGACAGGGGTTGGTCAGCGCAGATACGCAGTATTTT. The encoded protein is CASSGQGLVSADTQYF.

V and J are TRBV10-1 and TRBJ2-1, with D perhaps matching TRBD1 (5 bases). Germline CDR1 and CDR2: WNHNN and SYGVQD (reference sequence). Trimming cost V 3 bases and J 0 bases, with 12 bases left between them. CDR3 length equals 16 residues. CDR3: CASSDHDSLSYNEQFF. DNA for the CDR3: TGCGCCAGCAGTGATCACGACAGTCTCTCCTACAATGAGCAGTTCTTC.

This chain joins TRBV6-1 and TRBJ2-3, with TRBD1 matching 8 bases. After removal of 7 bases from V and 2 bases from J, the junction contained 11 bases not matched to a gene. Germline CDR1 MNHNS, CDR2 SASEGT. The CDR3 totals 16 residues. CDR3 region: CASKKGQGVSTDTQYF. CDR3 in DNA: TGTGCCAGCAAGAAAGGACAGGGAGTCTCCACAGATACGCAGTATTTT.

The rearrangement joins TRBV5-1 to TRBJ2-1; 12 bases match TRBD2. V was clipped by 4 bases and J by 0 bases; unmatched bases: 8. The germline gives CDR1 SGHRS, CDR2 YFSETQ. The CDR3 is 18 amino acids. CDR3 protein: CASSPGGLAGNSYNEQFF. As DNA, the CDR3 is TGCGCCAGCAGCCCGGGGGGACTAGCGGGCAACTCCTACAATGAGCAGTTCTTC.